This T cell receptor beta chain was identified during a study of T cell repertoires in cytomegalovirus infection. Study-level information: The public TCR beta signatures pointed to both CMV infection and matching HLA type.

Trimming shortened V by 6 bases and J by 4 bases, and 12 bases separated the two germline ends. This CDR3 comprises 13 residues. Germline lookup yields CDR1 MNHEY and CDR2 SVGEGT. TCRdb reprocessed the reads with MiXCR, giving one entry per CDR3 protein. The sample contains about 490,000 distinct CDR3 sequences, approximately 17% of which appear only once. This clonotype was observed a few times. The rearrangement joins TRBV6-2 or TRBV6-3 to TRBJ1-1, with D possibly being TRBD1 (5 bases). The source material was CD8+ T cells from PBMCs. The receptor was derived from a human donor in good health (CMV status not recorded). Some clones in this sample may be carry-over from other donors' samples. CDR3 sequence (DNA): TGTGCCAGCAGCTGGACACTTGCCACTGAAGCTTTCTTT. Its translation is CASSWTLATEAFF.